Detailed here is one T cell receptor beta chain. Its antigen remains unidentified. Some clones are missing from TCRdb's copy, which holds only in-frame ones; the method was immunoSEQ multiplex PCR. The sample has fewer than 90,000 clones, about four fifths seen once. This entry is derived from a study of a mutant IDH1 vaccine in newly diagnosed glioma. Study information: Patients received vaccination from 4-6 weeks after radiotherapy alone, or with temozolomide cycles.

Stated time point: week 35, safety follow-up. The study gave 300 ug of mutant IDH1 20-mer peptide per vaccine dose, with topical imiquimod. V was trimmed by 2 bases and J by 5 bases, leaving 13 bases between them. The V gene's germline CDR1 is SGHRS and CDR2 YFSETQ. This CDR3 is 14 amino acids long. V gene TRBV5-1 combines with J gene TRBJ1-2; the D gene is possibly TRBD1 (6 bases). Sequences were derived from PBMCs, sampled from a glioma patient whose treatment included an IDH1 peptide vaccine. The origin of this receptor is a man younger than 30 with glioma. DNA for the CDR3: TGCGCCAGCAGCTTAGGACAGCCCCGGTATGGCTACACCTTC. This encodes CASSLGQPRYGYTF.